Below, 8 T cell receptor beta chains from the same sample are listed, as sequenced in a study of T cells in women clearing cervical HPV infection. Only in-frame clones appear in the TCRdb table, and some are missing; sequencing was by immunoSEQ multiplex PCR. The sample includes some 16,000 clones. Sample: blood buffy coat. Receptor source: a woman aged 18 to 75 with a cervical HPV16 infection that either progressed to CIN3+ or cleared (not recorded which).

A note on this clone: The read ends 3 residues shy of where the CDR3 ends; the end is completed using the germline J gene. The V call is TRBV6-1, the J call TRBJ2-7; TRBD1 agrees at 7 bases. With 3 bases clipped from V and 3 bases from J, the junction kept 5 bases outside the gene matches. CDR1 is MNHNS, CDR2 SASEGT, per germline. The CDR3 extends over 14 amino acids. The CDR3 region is CASSETGPYYEQYF. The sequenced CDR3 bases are TGTGCCAGCAGTGAGACAGGGCCTTACTACGAG.

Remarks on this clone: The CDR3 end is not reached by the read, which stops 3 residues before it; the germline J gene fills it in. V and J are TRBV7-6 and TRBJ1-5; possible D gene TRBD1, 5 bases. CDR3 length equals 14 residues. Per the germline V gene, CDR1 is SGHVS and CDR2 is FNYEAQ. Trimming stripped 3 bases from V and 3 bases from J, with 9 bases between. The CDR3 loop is CASSLGGFNQPQHF. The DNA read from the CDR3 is TGTGCCAGCAGCTTGGGGGGGTTCAATCAGCCC.

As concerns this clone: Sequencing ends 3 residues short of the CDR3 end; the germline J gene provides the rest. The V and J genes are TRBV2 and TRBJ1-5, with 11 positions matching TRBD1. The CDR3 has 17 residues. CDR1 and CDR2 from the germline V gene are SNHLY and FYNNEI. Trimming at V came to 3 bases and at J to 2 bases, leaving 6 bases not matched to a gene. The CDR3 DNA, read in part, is TGTGCCAGCAGTGACCCCCTGGGACAGGGGGGCAATCAGCCC. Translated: CASSDPLGQGGNQP. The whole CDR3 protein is CASSDPLGQGGNQPQHF.

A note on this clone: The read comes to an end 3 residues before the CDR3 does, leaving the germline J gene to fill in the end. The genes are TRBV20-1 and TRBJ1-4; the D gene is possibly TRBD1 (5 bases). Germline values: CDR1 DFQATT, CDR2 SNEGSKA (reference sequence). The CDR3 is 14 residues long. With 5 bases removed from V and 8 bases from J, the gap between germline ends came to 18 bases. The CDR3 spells CSAQFRASSEKLFF. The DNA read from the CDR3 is TGCAGTGCTCAGTTCAGGGCGTCATCGGAAAAA.

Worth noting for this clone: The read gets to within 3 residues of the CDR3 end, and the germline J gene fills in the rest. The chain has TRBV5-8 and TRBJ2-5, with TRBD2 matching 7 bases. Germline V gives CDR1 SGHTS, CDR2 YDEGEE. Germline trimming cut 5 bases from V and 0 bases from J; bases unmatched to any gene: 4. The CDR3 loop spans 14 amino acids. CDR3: CASSRGLHQETQYF. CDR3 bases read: TGTGCCAGCAGTAGGGGACTACACCAAGAGACC.

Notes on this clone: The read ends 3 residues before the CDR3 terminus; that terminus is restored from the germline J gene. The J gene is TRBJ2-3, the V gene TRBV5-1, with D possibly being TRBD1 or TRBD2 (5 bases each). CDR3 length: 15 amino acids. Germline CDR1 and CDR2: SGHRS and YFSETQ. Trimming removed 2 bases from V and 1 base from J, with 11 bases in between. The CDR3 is CASSLARGGTDTQYF. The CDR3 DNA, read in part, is TGCGCCAGCAGCTTAGCGAGGGGCGGCACAGATACG.

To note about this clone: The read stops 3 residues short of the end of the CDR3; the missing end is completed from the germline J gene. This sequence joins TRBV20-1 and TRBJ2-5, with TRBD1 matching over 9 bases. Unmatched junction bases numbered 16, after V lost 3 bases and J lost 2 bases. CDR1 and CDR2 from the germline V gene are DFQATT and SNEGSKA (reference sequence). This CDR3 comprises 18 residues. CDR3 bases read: TGCAGTGCTAGTCCTAGTCCCGGGACAGGGATGGGGCAAGAGACC. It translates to CSASPSPGTGMGQET. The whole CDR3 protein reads CSASPSPGTGMGQETQYF.

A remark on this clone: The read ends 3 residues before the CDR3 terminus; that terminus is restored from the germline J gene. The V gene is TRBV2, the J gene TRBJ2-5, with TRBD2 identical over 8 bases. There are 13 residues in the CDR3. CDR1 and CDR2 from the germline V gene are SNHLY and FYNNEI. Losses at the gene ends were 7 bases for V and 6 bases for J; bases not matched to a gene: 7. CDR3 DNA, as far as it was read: TGTGCCAGCAACACCGGGGGGGGTAAGACC. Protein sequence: CASNTGGGKT. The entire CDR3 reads CASNTGGGKTQYF. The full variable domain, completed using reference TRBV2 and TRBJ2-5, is EPEVTQTPSHQVTQMGQEVILRCVPISNHLYFYWYRQILGQKVEFLVSFYNNEISEKSEIFDDQFSVERPDGSNFTLKIRSTKLEDSAMYFCASNTGGGKTQYFGPGTRLLVL.